This T cell receptor (beta chain) was profiled in a study of CD8 T cells in ankylosing spondylitis. In making TCR beta libraries, quantitative 5'-RACE with molecular barcodes was used. MiXCR was run by TCRdb on the 5' RACE reads, yielding one entry per CDR3 protein. Of about 840,000 distinct CDR3 sequences detected, approximately 12% appear once; the ten largest clones hold around 0.51%. This clonotype was seen many times. What it recognizes is unknown. Trimming took off 3 bases at V and 0 bases at J, with 15 bases between the two ends. The CDR3 has 15 residues. The germline V gene encodes CDR1 SQVTM and CDR2 ANQGSEA. Overall study results and limits: A motif of 7 to 9 highly homologous TCR beta variants was seen as apparently characteristic of ankylosing spondylitis blood. The authors reported significant enrichment of disease-linked clones in matched ankylosing spondylitis synovial fluid.

Sequenced input: blood, either unsorted or a sorted T cell fraction (not recorded which). The J gene is TRBJ2-7, the V gene TRBV29-1, with D perhaps matching TRBD1 or TRBD2 (5 bases each). This sequence originates from a male donor with ankylosing spondylitis. CDR3 protein: CSVEFTGPSSYEQYF. The CDR3 DNA is TGCAGCGTTGAGTTCACGGGGCCGAGCTCCTACGAGCAGTACTTC.